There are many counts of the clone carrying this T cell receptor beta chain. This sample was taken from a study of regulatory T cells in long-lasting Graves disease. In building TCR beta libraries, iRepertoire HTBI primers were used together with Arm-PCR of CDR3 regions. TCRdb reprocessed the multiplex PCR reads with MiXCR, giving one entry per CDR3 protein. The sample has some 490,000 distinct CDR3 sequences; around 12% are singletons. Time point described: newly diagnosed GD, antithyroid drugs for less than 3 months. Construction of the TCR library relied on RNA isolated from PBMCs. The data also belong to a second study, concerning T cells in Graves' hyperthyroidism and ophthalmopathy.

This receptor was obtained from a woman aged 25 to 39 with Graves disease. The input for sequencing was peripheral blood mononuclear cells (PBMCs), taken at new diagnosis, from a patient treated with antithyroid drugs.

CDR3 DNA: TGCGCCAGCAGCCCCTGGTCTTGGGGTACTAAAGCTTTCTTT. Translated: CASSPWSWGTKAFF. The chain uses TRBV5-1 and TRBJ1-1; D unresolved. Trimming pared 4 bases from V and 9 bases from J, leaving 19 bases between. This CDR3 contains 14 residues. CDR1 and CDR2 from the germline V gene are SGHRS and YFSETQ.